This T cell receptor beta chain derives from a study of T cells in localized non-small cell lung cancer. On this clone itself: Its matching antigen is unknown.

Whole-study findings and limits: Longer survival (overall) was linked to higher T cell density in blood. Clonality peaked in uninvolved adjacent lung rather than tumor.

V was shortened by 7 bases and J by 3 bases, with 6 bases between the two germline ends. This CDR3 spans 11 amino acids. The germline CDR1 and CDR2 sequences are MNHEY and SMNVEV (reference sequence). The repertoire was sequenced with immunoSEQ multiplex PCR; TCRdb's copy has only in-frame clones and lacks some. The repertoire includes about 72,000 clones, about four fifths of them detected once, and around an eighth sits in the top ten. The sample here was peripheral blood, taken before any cancer treatment. This TCR came from a female donor aged 60 or older with stage I lung adenocarcinoma. The rearrangement links TRBV27 to TRBJ1-1; D uncertain. The CDR3 coding sequence is TGTGCCAGCACCTCCCACACTGAAGCTTTCTTT. It specifies CASTSHTEAFF.